The 6 T cell receptor beta chains given below trace back to one sample, sequenced in a study of Graves' ophthalmopathy and Graves' hyperthyroidism. TCR beta CDR3 amplification used RNA transcripts. HTBI-primed first-round RT-PCR preceded second-round multiplex PCR. MiXCR was run by TCRdb on the multiplex PCR reads, yielding one entry per CDR3 protein. The sample has approximately 1.2 million distinct CDR3 sequences; about two fifths are singletons. The specimen sequenced was peripheral blood or thyroid tissue (not recorded which). Receptors were obtained from an adult man with Graves' hyperthyroidism.

The table lists this clonotype with a few counts. V usage is TRBV19 and J usage is TRBJ1-3; D possibly corresponds to TRBD1 (5 bases). Germline V gene data show CDR1 as LNHDA and CDR2 as SQIVND (reference sequence). V was clipped by 9 bases and J by 0 bases, with 18 bases between them. This CDR3 spans 16 amino acids. DNA of the CDR3: TGTGCCAGCTCAGAAGGGACGCTCGACTCTGGAAACACCATATATTTT. This sequence encodes CASSEGTLDSGNTIYF.

The CDR3 region is CSAPPGGEQYF. The CDR3 nucleotides are TGCAGTGCTCCCCCAGGGGGCGAGCAGTACTTC. This chain connects TRBV20-1 to TRBJ2-7; TRBD1 matches at 7 bases. The J segment lost 6 bases and the V segment lost 5 bases, leaving 4 bases of the junction unmatched. Germline CDR1 is DFQATT and CDR2 is SNEGSKA (reference sequence). The CDR3 has 11 amino acids.

This clonotype was seen a handful of times. The chain has TRBV30 and TRBJ1-5; no reliable D call. CDR3 length: 15 amino acids. CDR1 is GTSNPN and CDR2 is SVGIG in the germline V gene (reference sequence). Trimming left V 3 bases short and J 4 bases short, with 16 bases between. The CDR3 region has the DNA TGTGCCTGGAGAGGAGGACGGGGAATTAATCAGCCCCAGCATTTT. This sequence encodes CAWRGGRGINQPQHF.

At least ten counts were recorded for this clonotype. The chain is built from TRBV7-2 and TRBJ2-2; D unresolved. Germline loops: CDR1 SGHTA, CDR2 FQGNSA. Trimming took off 2 bases at V and 1 base at J, with 11 bases between the two ends. This CDR3 region has 16 residues. CDR3 region: CASSLTALVNTGELFF. DNA for the CDR3: TGTGCCAGCAGCTTAACGGCCCTAGTGAACACCGGGGAGCTGTTTTTT. The entire variable domain, with the rest obtained from reference TRBV7-2 and TRBJ2-2, is as follows: GAGVSQSPSNKVTEKGKDVELRCDPISGHTALYWYRQSLGQGLEFLIYFQGNSAPDKSGLPSDRFSAERTGGSVSTLTIQRTQQEDSAVYLCASSLTALVNTGELFFGEGSRLTVL.

This clonotype was seen more than once but under ten times. The genes are TRBV4-3 and TRBJ1-4; D not resolved. V lost 2 bases, J lost 8 bases, and 15 bases lay in between. CDR1 and CDR2 from the germline V gene are LGHNA and YSLEER. The CDR3 has 15 residues. CDR3 residues: CASSQHPGQNEKLFF. The CDR3 nucleotides read TGCGCCAGCAGCCAACACCCGGGTCAAAACGAAAAACTGTTTTTT.

As concerns this clonotype: The CDR3 ends on some other residue instead of the conserved phenylalanine or tryptophan, so this is likely a read error. The DNA is left out, because the CDR3 cannot be placed on it with certainty; the CDR3 is given as TCRdb lists it. This chain connects TRBV7-2 to TRBJ1-4; TRBD1 was called by the table and not checked on the DNA. The CDR3 is made up of 11 amino acids, end residues included. Germline loops: CDR1 SGHTA, CDR2 FQGNSA. The CDR3: CASSSHPGQGS.